The 22 T cell receptor beta chains in this list originate from one sample, sequenced in a study of blood T cell repertoires in COVID-19. Clones were sequenced by immunoSEQ multiplex PCR, and TCRdb holds only the in-frame ones, with some missing. The table shows 150,000 to 200,000 clones, with around nine tenths occurring only once. The source material was peripheral blood. These receptors were taken from a woman aged 70-85 years with COVID-19, enrolled during active disease.

This clone showed up just once. The chain uses TRBV6-1 and TRBJ2-7, with D uncertain. This CDR3 has 14 amino acids. The germline V and J ends were trimmed by 2 bases and 0 bases, with 8 bases remaining between them. Germline V gives CDR1 MNHNS, CDR2 SASEGT. As DNA, the CDR3 is TGTGCCAGCAGTGAACAGATTTACTCCTACGAGCAGTACTTC. It specifies CASSEQIYSYEQYF.

The rearrangement links TRBV7-9 to TRBJ1-4, with a weak D call TRBD1 (6 bases). Germline CDR1 SEHNR, CDR2 FQNEAQ (reference sequence). The CDR3 length is 17 residues. Trimming took 3 bases from V and 3 from J, leaving 17 bases between them. The CDR3 DNA is TGTGCCAGCAGCTTGTCTTACTCAGGGGCAGCTAATGAAAAACTGTTTTTT. Protein: CASSLSYSGAANEKLFF.

V is TRBV7-2 and J is TRBJ2-5, with 11 bases fitting TRBD2. The CDR3 loop spans 16 amino acids. The J segment lost 5 bases and the V segment lost 1 base, leaving 6 bases of the junction unmatched. The germline CDR1 and CDR2 sequences are SGHTA and FQGNSA. CDR3 nucleotide sequence: TGTGCCAGCAGCTTAGTCCCTAGCGGGAGGAAGGAGACCCAGTACTTC. It translates to CASSLVPSGRKETQYF.

The gene calls are TRBV6-5 and TRBJ2-3; D is perhaps TRBD1 (7 bases). Trimming took off 8 bases at V and 3 bases at J, with 18 bases between the two ends. Germline values: CDR1 MNHEY, CDR2 SVGAGI. The CDR3 is 15 residues long. Written as DNA, the CDR3 is TGTGCCAGCTCCCGCGGAGGGGGCCAAACAGATACGCAGTATTTT. It yields the protein CASSRGGGQTDTQYF.

The rearrangement links TRBV12-3 or TRBV12-4 to TRBJ1-1; the D is unclear. V lost 7 bases, J lost 9 bases, and 15 bases lay in between. The CDR3 loop spans 12 amino acids. CDR3 in DNA: TGTGCCAGCAAGAGGCAGACTCAAAAAGCTTTCTTT. Amino acids: CASKRQTQKAFF.

The chain combines TRBV29-1 with TRBJ2-6; D uncertain. The CDR3 extends over 14 amino acids. The germline gives CDR1 SQVTM, CDR2 ANQGSEA. Trimming pared 3 bases from V and 4 bases from J, leaving 10 bases between. The CDR3 region is CSVEGWAGANVLTF. CDR3 nucleotides: TGCAGCGTTGAGGGCTGGGCCGGGGCCAACGTCCTGACTTTC.

V is TRBV7-2 and J is TRBJ2-4; 9 positions match TRBD2. J lost 7 bases, V lost 1 base, and 2 bases had no gene match. Germline V gene sequence: CDR1 SGHTA, CDR2 FQGNSA. The CDR3 sequence is 14 residues long. The CDR3 sequence: CASSLVSGGNIQYF. As DNA, the CDR3 is TGTGCCAGCAGCTTAGTGAGCGGGGGGAACATTCAGTACTTC.

The chain links TRBV3-1 (or the pseudogene TRBV3-2) to TRBJ1-6, with D possibly matching TRBD1 (5 bases). V lost 5 bases to trimming and J lost 2 bases, with 7 bases between them. The CDR3 sequence is 14 residues long. CDR1 and CDR2 (germline): LGHDT, YNNKEL (reference sequence). In DNA form, the CDR3 reads TGTGCCAGCAGCTTGGACACCTATAATTCACCCCTCCACTTT. Translation gives CASSLDTYNSPLHF.

In DNA, the CDR3 is TGTGCCAGCAGTTACTCACCCCCTACAGTGAGGGATGAGCAGTTCTTC. It is translated as CASSYSPPTVRDEQFF. V usage is TRBV6-5 and J usage is TRBJ2-1; maybe TRBD2 (5 bases). Trimming removed 0 bases at V and 8 bases at J, with 17 bases between. The CDR3 sequence is 16 residues long. Germline V gene data show CDR1 as MNHEY and CDR2 as SVGAGI.

The chain couples TRBV28 to TRBJ1-2, with D uncertain. This CDR3 comprises 13 residues. Germline V gives CDR1 MDHEN, CDR2 SYDVKM. Trimming left V 5 bases short and J 1 base short, with 8 bases between. This chain's CDR3 is CASSRRINYGYTF. The CDR3 DNA reads as TGTGCCAGCAGTCGCAGGATTAACTATGGCTACACCTTC.

The V call is TRBV6-6, the J call TRBJ1-2, with 7 bases fitting TRBD1. CDR3 size: 15 residues. The V gene end was trimmed by 0 bases and the J gene end by 3 bases; junction bases not matched to a gene: 4. The germline CDR1 and CDR2 sequences are MNHNY and SVGAGI (reference sequence). This CDR3 is CASSYSRGKHYGYTF. Here the CDR3 DNA reads TGTGCCAGCAGTTACTCCAGGGGGAAGCACTATGGCTACACCTTC.

The genes are TRBV10-3 and TRBJ2-1; 13 bases agree with TRBD2. CDR1 ENHRY and CDR2 SYGVKD come from the germline V gene. V trimming: 4 bases; J trimming: 4 bases; junction bases outside the gene matches: 4. The CDR3 loop spans 16 amino acids. The CDR3 nucleotides are TGTGCCATCAGTGCCGGGACTAGCGGGGATTACAATGAGCAGTTCTTC. Amino acid sequence: CAISAGTSGDYNEQFF.

The chain is built from TRBV11-2 and TRBJ1-1; D gene uncertain. CDR1 and CDR2 (germline): SGHAT, FQNNGV. V lost 3 bases, J lost 7 bases, and 9 bases lay in between. There are 12 residues in the CDR3. CDR3 loop: CASSFPTVEAFF. The CDR3 DNA reads TGTGCCAGCAGCTTCCCGACTGTTGAAGCTTTCTTT.

The V and J genes are TRBV11-2 and TRBJ1-2, with D maybe TRBD1 (6 bases). Trimming removed 5 bases at V and 8 bases at J, with 12 bases between. CDR1 SGHAT and CDR2 FQNNGV come from the germline V gene. The CDR3 extends over 12 amino acids. CDR3 protein: CASSTLGGGYTF. The CDR3 region has the DNA TGTGCCAGCAGCACCCTTGGGGGCGGCTACACCTTC.

The chain has TRBV28 and TRBJ1-1; no clear D gene. This CDR3 region has 14 residues. Germline V gene lookup returns CDR1 MDHEN and CDR2 SYDVKM. V was pared by 5 bases and J by 4 bases, with 14 bases between. In DNA form, the CDR3 reads TGTGCCAGCAGTCCACCCAGCCGGGTCACTGAAGCTTTCTTT. Encoded protein: CASSPPSRVTEAFF. Full variable domain (missing parts from reference TRBV28 and TRBJ1-1): DVKVTQSSRYLVKRTGEKVFLECVQDMDHENMFWYRQDPGLGLRLIYFSYDVKMKEKGDIPEGYSVSREKKERFSLILESASTNQTSMYLCASSPPSRVTEAFFGQGTRLTVV.

This sequence joins TRBV12-3 or TRBV12-4 and TRBJ2-4; D might be TRBD2 (5 bases). This CDR3 spans 13 amino acids. V gave up 3 bases and J gave up 4 bases, with 7 bases separating them. The CDR3 coding sequence is TGTGCCAGCAGTTTCGGCGGGAAAAACATTCAGTACTTC. This translates into CASSFGGKNIQYF.

In its sample, this clone was seen once. The rearrangement links TRBV10-3 to TRBJ2-7, with no clear D. This CDR3 has 11 residues. Germline V gene sequence: CDR1 ENHRY, CDR2 SYGVKD. V lost 1 base and J 6 bases, leaving 4 bases between the germline ends. Here the CDR3 reads CAISELSEQYF. For the CDR3, the DNA is TGTGCCATCAGTGAGTTGAGCGAGCAGTACTTC.

The chain carries TRBV5-8 and TRBJ2-3, with 7 bases fitting TRBD2. The germline CDR1 and CDR2 sequences are SGHTS and YDEGEE. The trim removed 0 bases at V and 4 bases at J, leaving 11 bases unmatched. CDR3 length equals 17 residues. CDR3 nucleotide sequence: TGTGCCAGCAGCTTGGAATCTGGCGGGAGCTCAGCAGATACGCAGTATTTT. Protein: CASSLESGGSSADTQYF.

The genes are TRBV9 and TRBJ1-3; D may be TRBD1 (5 bases). V dropped 0 bases and J dropped 0 bases, with 7 bases sitting between them. Germline lookup yields CDR1 SGDLS and CDR2 YYNGEE. The CDR3 loop spans 15 amino acids. The CDR3 nucleotides read TGTGCCAGCAGCGTAGATGACAGCTCTGGAAACACCATATATTTT. It encodes CASSVDDSSGNTIYF.

This clone appeared once. V usage is TRBV2 and J usage is TRBJ2-7; 11 bases are shared with TRBD2. V dropped 3 bases and J dropped 6; count of bases not matched to a gene: 7. Germline V gene data show CDR1 as SNHLY and CDR2 as FYNNEI. The CDR3 length is 15 residues. The CDR3 DNA reads TGTGCCAGCAGTGAGATTACTAGCGGGAGTTCCGAGCAGTACTTC. This encodes CASSEITSGSSEQYF.

The chain carries TRBV11-3 and TRBJ2-1; 14 bases are shared with TRBD2. Germline CDR1 and CDR2: SGHNT and YENEEA. The J segment lost 8 bases and the V segment lost 10 bases, leaving 4 bases of the junction unmatched. The CDR3 loop spans 13 amino acids. The CDR3 protein is CATTTSGRDEQFF. Here the CDR3 DNA reads TGTGCCACTACGACTAGCGGGAGGGATGAGCAGTTCTTC.

The rearrangement joins TRBV4-1 to TRBJ2-7, with 7 bases fitting TRBD2. This CDR3 region has 15 residues. The V gene's germline CDR1 is MGHRA and CDR2 YSYEKL. V shed 0 bases and J 0 bases; nucleotides not matched to a gene: 2. This CDR3 reads CASSQDGRASYEQYF. Here the CDR3 DNA reads TGCGCCAGCAGCCAAGATGGGAGGGCCTCCTACGAGCAGTACTTC.